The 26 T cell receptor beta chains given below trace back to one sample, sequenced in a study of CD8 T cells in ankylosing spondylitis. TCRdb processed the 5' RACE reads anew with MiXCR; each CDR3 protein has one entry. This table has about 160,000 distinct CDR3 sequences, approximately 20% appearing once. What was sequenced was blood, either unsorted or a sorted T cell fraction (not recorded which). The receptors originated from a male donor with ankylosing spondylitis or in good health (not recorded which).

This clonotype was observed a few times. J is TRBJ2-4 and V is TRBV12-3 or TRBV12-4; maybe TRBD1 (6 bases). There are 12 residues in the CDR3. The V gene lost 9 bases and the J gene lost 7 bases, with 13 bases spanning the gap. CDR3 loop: CASTGNTNIQYF. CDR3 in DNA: TGTGCCAGTACAGGGAATACCAACATTCAGTACTTC.

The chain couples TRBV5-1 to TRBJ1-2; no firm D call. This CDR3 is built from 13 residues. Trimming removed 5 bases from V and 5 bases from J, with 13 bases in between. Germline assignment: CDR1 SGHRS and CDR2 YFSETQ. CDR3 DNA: TGCGCCAGCAGTTCAAGTCCGAAATATGGCTACACCTTC. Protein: CASSSSPKYGYTF.

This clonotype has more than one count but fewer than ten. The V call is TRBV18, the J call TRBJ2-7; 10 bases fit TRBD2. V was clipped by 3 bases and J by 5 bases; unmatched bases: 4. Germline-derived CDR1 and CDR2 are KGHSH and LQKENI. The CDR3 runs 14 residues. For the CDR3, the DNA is TGTGCCAGCTCACCGGGACTAGCGACCCACGAGCAGTACTTC. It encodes CASSPGLATHEQYF.

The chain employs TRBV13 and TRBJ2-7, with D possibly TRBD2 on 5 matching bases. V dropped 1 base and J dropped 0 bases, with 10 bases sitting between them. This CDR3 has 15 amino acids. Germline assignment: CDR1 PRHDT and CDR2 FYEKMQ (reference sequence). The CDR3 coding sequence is TGTGCCAGCAGCTTAGTAGAGCTAGCCTCCTACGAGCAGTACTTC. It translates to CASSLVELASYEQYF.

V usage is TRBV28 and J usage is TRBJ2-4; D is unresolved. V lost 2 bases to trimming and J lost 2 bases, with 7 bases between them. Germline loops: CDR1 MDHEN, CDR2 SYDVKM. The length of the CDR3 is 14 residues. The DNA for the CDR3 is TGTGCCAGCAGTTTAGGGCTTTCCAAAAACATTCAGTACTTC. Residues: CASSLGLSKNIQYF.

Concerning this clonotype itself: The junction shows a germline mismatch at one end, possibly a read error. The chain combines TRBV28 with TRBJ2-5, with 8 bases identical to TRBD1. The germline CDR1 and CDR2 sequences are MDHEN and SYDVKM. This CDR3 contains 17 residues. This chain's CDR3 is CANSPPSDREMGETQYF. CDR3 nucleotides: TGTGCCAACAGTCCCCCTTCGGACAGGGAGATGGGTGAGACCCAGTACTTC.

CDR3 in amino acids: CASSSLAGPTDTQYF. CDR3 bases: TGTGCCAGCAGCTCCCTAGCGGGTCCCACAGATACGCAGTATTTT. The rearrangement uses TRBV7-3 and TRBJ2-3; 8 nucleotides align to TRBD2. This CDR3 region has 15 residues. Germline values: CDR1 SGHTA, CDR2 FQGTGA. Trimming took 4 bases from V and 2 from J; bases not matched to a gene: 5.

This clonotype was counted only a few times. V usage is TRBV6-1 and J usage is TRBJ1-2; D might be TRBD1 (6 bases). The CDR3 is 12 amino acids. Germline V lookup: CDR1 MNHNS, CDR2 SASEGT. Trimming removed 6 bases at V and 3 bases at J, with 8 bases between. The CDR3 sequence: CASRAGDYGYTF. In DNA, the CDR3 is TGTGCCAGCAGGGCAGGGGACTATGGCTACACCTTC.

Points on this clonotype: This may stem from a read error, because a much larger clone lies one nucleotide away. The CDR3 sequence: CASSGQGIETQYF. CDR3 in DNA: TGTGCCAGCAGTGGACAGGGGATAGAGACCCAGTACTTC. This chain joins TRBV2 and TRBJ2-5, with TRBD1 matching 8 bases. Germline V gives CDR1 SNHLY, CDR2 FYNNEI. The V segment lost 4 bases and the J segment 4 bases; nucleotides outside the gene matches: 2. This CDR3 is built from 13 residues.

CDR3 in DNA: TGCAGCGTTCAAGCGGGAGGGCCAAACGAGCAGTACTTC. Translating it yields CSVQAGGPNEQYF. The gene calls are TRBV29-1 and TRBJ2-7; TRBD2 agrees at 10 bases. J was trimmed by 5 bases and V by 5 bases; bases with no gene match: 6. The CDR3 is 13 residues long. Germline V gene sequence: CDR1 SQVTM, CDR2 ANQGSEA.

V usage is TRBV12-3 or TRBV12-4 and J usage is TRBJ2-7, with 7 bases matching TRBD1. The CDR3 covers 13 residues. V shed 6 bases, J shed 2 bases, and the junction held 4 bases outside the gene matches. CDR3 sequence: CASSYTGAYEQYF. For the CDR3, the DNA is TGTGCCAGCAGCTATACAGGGGCCTACGAGCAGTACTTC.

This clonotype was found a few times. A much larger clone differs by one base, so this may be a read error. In DNA, the CDR3 is TGTGCCATCAGTGAGTCGTCGGCCGAGCAGTACTTC. It is translated as CAISESSAEQYF. The V gene is TRBV10-3, the J gene TRBJ2-7, with unresolved D. Deletions cut 0 bases from V and 6 bases from J, with 6 bases between. Germline V gene lookup returns CDR1 ENHRY and CDR2 SYGVKD. The CDR3 covers 12 residues.

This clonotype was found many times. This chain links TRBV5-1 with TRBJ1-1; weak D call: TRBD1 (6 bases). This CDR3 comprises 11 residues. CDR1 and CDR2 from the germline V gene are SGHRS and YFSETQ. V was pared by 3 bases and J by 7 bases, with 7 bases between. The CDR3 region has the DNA TGCGCCAGCAGCTCAGGGGTTGAAGCTTTCTTT. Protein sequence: CASSSGVEAFF. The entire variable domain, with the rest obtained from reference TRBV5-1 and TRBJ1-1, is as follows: KAGVTQTPRYLIKTRGQQVTLSCSPISGHRSVSWYQQTPGQGLQFLFEYFSETQRNKGNFPGRFSGRQFSNSRSEMNVSTLELGDSALYLCASSSGVEAFFGQGTRLTVV.

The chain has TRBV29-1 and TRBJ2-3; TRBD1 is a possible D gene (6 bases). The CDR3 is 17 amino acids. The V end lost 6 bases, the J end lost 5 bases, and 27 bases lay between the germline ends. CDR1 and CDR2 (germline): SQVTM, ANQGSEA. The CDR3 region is CSVDRKNREEHGDTQYF. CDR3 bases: TGCAGCGTCGACCGAAAGAACAGGGAAGAGCACGGAGATACGCAGTATTTT.

The CDR3: CASTLRTSGGDEQYF. The CDR3 DNA reads TGTGCCAGCACCCTCAGGACTAGCGGAGGGGACGAGCAGTACTTC. The chain joins TRBV3-1 to TRBJ2-7; 10 bases match TRBD2. V lost 7 bases and J lost 5; bases outside the gene matches: 11. The length of the CDR3 is 15 residues. Germline V gene lookup returns CDR1 LGHDT and CDR2 YNNKEL (reference sequence).

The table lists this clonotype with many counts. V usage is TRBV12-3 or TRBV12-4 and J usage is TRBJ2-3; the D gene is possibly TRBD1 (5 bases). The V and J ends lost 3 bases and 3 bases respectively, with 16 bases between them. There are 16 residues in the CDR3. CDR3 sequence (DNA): TGTGCCAGCAGTTTCCCGAGTGGGGCGACGACAGATACGCAGTATTTT. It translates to CASSFPSGATTDTQYF.

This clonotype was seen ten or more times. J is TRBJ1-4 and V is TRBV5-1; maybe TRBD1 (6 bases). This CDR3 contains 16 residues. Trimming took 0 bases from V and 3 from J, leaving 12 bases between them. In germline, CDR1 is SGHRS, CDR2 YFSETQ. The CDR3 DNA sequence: TGCGCCAGCAGCTTGGCTGAGACAGGCCCTAATGAAAAACTGTTTTTT. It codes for CASSLAETGPNEKLFF.

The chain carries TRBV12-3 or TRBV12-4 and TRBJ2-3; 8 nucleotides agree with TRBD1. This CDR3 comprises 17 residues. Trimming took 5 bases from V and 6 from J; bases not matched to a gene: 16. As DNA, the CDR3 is TGTGCCAGCAGTGCCGACAGGGGACGGAGTTCTGCCGATACGCAGTATTTT. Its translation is CASSADRGRSSADTQYF.

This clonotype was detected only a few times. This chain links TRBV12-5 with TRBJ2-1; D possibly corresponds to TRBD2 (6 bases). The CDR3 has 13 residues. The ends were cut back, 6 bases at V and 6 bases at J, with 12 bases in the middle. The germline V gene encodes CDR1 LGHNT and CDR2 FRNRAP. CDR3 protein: CASGLAPSNEQFF. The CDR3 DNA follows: TGTGCTAGTGGACTAGCTCCCAGCAATGAGCAGTTCTTC.

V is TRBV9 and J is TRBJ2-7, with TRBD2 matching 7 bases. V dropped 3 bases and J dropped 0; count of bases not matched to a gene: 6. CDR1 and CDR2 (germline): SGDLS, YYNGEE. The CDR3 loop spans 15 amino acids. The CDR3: CASSAGRDYSYEQYF. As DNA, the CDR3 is TGTGCCAGCAGCGCCGGTCGGGACTACTCCTACGAGCAGTACTTC.

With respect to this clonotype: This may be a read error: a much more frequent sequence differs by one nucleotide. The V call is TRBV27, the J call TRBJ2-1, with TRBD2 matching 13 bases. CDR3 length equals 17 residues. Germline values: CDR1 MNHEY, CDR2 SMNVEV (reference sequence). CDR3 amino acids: CASSTPGLAGSYNAQFF. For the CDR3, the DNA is TGTGCCAGCAGTACTCCGGGACTAGCGGGGTCCTACAATGCGCAGTTCTTC.

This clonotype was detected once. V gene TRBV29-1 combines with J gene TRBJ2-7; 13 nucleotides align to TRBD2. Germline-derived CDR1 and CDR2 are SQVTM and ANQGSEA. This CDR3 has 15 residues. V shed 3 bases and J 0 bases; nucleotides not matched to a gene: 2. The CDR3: CSVEGTSGTSYEQYF. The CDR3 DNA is TGCAGCGTTGAGGGGACTAGCGGGACCTCCTACGAGCAGTACTTC.

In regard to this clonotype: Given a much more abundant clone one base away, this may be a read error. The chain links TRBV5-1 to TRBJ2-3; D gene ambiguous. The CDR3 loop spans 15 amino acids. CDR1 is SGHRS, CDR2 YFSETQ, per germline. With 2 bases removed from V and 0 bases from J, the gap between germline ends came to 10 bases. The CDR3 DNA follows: TGCGCCAGCAGCTTTAATCACGCCAGCACAGATACGCAGTATTTT. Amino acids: CASSFNHASTDTQYF.

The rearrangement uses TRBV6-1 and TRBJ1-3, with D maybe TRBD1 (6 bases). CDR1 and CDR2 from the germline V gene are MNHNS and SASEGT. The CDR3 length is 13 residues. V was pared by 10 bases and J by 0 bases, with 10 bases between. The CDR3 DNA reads TGTGCCAACAGGGAAGGCTCTGGAAACACCATATATTTT. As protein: CANREGSGNTIYF.

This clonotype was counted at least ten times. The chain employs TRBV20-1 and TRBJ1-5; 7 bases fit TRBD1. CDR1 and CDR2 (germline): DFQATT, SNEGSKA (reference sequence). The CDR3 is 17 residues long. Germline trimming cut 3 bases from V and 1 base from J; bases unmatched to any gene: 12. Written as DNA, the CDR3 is TGCAGTGCTAGTTACCCGACCGGGACAGCAAGCAATCAGCCCCAGCATTTT. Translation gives CSASYPTGTASNQPQHF.

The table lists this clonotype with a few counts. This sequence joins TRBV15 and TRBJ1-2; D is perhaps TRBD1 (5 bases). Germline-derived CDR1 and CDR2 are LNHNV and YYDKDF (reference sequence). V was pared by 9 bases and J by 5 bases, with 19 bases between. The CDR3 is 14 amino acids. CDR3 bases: TGTGCCACGACTTCGACCGGGACCCCATATGGCTACACCTTC. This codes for CATTSTGTPYGYTF.